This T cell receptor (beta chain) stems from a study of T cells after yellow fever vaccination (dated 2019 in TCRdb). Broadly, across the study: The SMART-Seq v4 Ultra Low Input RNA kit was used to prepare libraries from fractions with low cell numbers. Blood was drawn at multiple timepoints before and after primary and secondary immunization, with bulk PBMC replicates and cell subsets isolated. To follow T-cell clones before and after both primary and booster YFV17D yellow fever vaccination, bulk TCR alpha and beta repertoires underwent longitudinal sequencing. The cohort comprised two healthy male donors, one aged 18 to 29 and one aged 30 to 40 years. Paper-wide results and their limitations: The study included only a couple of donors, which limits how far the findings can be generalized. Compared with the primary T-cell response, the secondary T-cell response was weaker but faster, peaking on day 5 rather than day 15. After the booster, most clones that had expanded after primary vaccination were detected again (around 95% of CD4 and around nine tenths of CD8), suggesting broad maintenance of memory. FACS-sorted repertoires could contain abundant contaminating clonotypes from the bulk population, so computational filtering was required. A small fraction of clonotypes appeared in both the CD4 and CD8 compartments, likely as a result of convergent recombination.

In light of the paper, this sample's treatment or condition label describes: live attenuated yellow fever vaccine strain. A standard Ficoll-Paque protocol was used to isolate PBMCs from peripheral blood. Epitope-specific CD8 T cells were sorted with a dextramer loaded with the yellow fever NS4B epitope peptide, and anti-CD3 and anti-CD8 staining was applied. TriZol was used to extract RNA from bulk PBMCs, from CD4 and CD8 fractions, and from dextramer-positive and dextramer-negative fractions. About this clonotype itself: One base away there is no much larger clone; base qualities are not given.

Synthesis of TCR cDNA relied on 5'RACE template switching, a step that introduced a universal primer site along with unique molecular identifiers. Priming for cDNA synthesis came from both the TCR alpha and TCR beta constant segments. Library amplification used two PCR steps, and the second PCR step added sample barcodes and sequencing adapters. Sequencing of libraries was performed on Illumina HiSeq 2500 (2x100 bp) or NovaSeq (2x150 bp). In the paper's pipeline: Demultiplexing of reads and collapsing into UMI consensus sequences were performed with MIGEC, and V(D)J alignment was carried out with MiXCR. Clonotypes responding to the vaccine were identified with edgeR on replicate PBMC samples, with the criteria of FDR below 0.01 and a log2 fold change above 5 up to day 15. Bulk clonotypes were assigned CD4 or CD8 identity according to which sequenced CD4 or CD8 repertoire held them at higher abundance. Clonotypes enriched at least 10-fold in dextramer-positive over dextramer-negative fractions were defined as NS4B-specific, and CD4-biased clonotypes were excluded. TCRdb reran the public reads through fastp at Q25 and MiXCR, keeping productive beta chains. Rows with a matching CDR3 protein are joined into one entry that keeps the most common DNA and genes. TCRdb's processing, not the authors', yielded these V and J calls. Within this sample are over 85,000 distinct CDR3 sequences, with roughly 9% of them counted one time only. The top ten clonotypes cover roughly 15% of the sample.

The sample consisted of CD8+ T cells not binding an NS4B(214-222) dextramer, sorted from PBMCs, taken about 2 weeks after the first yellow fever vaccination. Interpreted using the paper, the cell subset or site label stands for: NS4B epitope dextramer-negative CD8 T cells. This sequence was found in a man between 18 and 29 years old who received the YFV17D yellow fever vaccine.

Here the CDR3 is given as CASSQEAGDRRNEQFF. The DNA sequence is as follows: TGTGCCAGCAGCCAAGAGGCTGGGGACAGAAGGAATGAGCAGTTCTTC. The sequence is built from TRBV3-1 and TRBJ2-1, and TRBD1 matches 7 of the central bases. Including the terminal cysteine and phenylalanine, the CDR3 comprises 16 residues. Only CDR3 DNA is held: 48 bases, read in frame from base 1. From V the trimming removes 0 bases and from J it removes 7 bases, while the gene matches leave 9 bases of the junction unaccounted for. CDR1 and CDR2 were assigned from the germline V gene (reference sequence) as LGHDT and YNNKEL.